The TCR beta chain described here comes from a study of cytomegalovirus exposure and HLA in healthy donors. Study observations and caveats: A later analysis found most CMV-associated TCR beta chains apparently HLA-restricted.

PCR employed 60 Vbeta and 13 Jbeta primers. The data were produced by immunoSEQ multiplex PCR, yet TCRdb's version contains in-frame clones alone and is incomplete. The table includes roughly 82,000 clones, 65% to 80% detected once. As for this clone: Its antigen is as yet unknown.

This sequence originates from a woman in her 40s in good health and CMV-seropositive. Sequenced input: PBMCs.

The CDR3 nucleotides read TGCAGCGTTGGGGCCGACTATGGCTACACCTTC. Translated, it gives CSVGADYGYTF. The chain links TRBV29-1 to TRBJ1-2; no clear D gene. Trimming left V 4 bases short and J 3 bases short, with 6 bases between. Germline CDR1 SQVTM, CDR2 ANQGSEA. The CDR3 loop spans 11 amino acids.